This entry features one T cell receptor (beta chain) sequence. Its target is not known. Indicated treatment: some 19 received Ad26.COV2.S at low or high dose, single or two shots; several received placebo; per-sample allocation not given. Following the first vaccine or placebo injection, samples were taken on day 63. The data derive from a study of Ad26.COV2.S vaccination and SARS-CoV-2 variants. Across the study: A participant enrolled in the COV1001 Ad26.COV2.S trial arm provided the sample. Doses of Ad26.COV2.S were injected into muscle once or twice, 56 days apart. Study results and limitations: Responses of T cells in total may have been underestimated by the TCR breadth and depth analyses. Non-spike TCR breadth showed similarity between vaccine and placebo recipients.

The CDR3 loop spans 11 amino acids. V was trimmed by 3 bases and J by 3 bases, leaving 0 bases between them. Germline values: CDR1 SEHNR, CDR2 FQNEAQ (reference sequence). Profiled with immunoSEQ multiplex PCR; TCRdb holds only in-frame clones, not every one. This table holds fewer than 400,000 clones, roughly 86% found once. V gene TRBV7-9 combines with J gene TRBJ1-3; D is uncertain. The source is a person between 18 and 59 years old who received the Ad26.COV2.S COVID-19 vaccine or a placebo. Source: peripheral blood, taken in a trial of Ad26.COV2.S vaccine versus placebo. Written as DNA, the CDR3 is TGTGCCAGCAGCTTTGGAAACACCATATATTTT. Translated, it gives CASSFGNTIYF. The whole variable domain, remainder taken from reference TRBV7-9 and TRBJ1-3, is DTGVSQNPRHKITKRGQNVTFRCDPISEHNRLYWYRQTLGQGPEFLTYFQNEAQLEKSRLLSDRFSAERPKGSFSTLEIQRTEQGDSAMYLCASSFGNTIYFGEGSWLTVV.